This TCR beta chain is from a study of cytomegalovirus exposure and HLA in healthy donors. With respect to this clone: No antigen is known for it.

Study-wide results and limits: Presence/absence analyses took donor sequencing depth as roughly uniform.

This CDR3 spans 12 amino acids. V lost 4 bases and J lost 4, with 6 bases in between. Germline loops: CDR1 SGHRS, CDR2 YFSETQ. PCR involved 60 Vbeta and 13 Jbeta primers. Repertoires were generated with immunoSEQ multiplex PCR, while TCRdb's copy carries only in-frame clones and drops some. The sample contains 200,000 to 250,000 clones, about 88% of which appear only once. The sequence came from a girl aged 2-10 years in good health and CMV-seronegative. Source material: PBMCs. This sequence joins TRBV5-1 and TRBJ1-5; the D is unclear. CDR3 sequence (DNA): TGCGCCAGCAGCCCGGGGAATCAGCCCCAGCATTTT. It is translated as CASSPGNQPQHF.